A single sample is the source of the 15 T cell receptor beta chains below, sequenced in a study of blood T cell repertoires in COVID-19. Sequencing used immunoSEQ multiplex PCR; TCRdb keeps in-frame clones, though not all of them. The repertoire holds about 270,000 clones, with roughly 79% as singletons. The sequenced sample was peripheral blood. These TCRs come from a woman aged 60 to 75 with active or convalescent COVID-19.

This clone was counted a few times. The rearrangement links TRBV13 to TRBJ2-5; 8 nucleotides line up with TRBD2. Germline V gene data show CDR1 as PRHDT and CDR2 as FYEKMQ (reference sequence). This CDR3 spans 16 amino acids. V lost 3 bases, J lost 3 bases, and 9 bases stayed unmatched. This CDR3 reads CASSFDRGAGEETQYF. The CDR3 nucleotides read TGTGCCAGCAGCTTCGACCGAGGAGCGGGGGAAGAGACCCAGTACTTC.

V gene TRBV27 combines with J gene TRBJ1-2; 8 nucleotides match TRBD1. Germline V gene data show CDR1 as MNHEY and CDR2 as SMNVEV (reference sequence). This CDR3 is 16 amino acids long. V was clipped by 3 bases and J by 4 bases; unmatched bases: 10. The CDR3 reads CASSFPIPGTGYGYTF. The CDR3 nucleotides read TGTGCCAGCAGTTTCCCGATACCCGGGACAGGCTATGGCTACACCTTC.

The gene calls are TRBV18 and TRBJ1-2; 8 bases map to TRBD1. Germline CDR1 and CDR2: KGHSH and LQKENI. CDR3 length: 15 amino acids. Trimming took 2 bases from V and 7 from J; bases not matched to a gene: 9. CDR3 coding DNA: TGTGCCAGCTCACCAGGGACAGGCCGTAGGGGTGGCTACACCTTC. Translating it yields CASSPGTGRRGGYTF.

This clone was observed once. The chain uses TRBV3-1 (or the pseudogene TRBV3-2) and TRBJ1-1, with 10 bases that match TRBD1. J was trimmed by 3 bases and V by 4 bases; bases with no gene match: 8. The CDR3 sequence is 16 residues long. Per germline, CDR1 LGHDT and CDR2 YNNKEL (reference sequence). CDR3 protein: CASSPGTGDLYTEAFF. CDR3 sequence (DNA): TGTGCCAGCAGCCCCGGGACAGGGGATTTATACACTGAAGCTTTCTTT.

The sample holds a few counts of this clone. Other DNA variants within this sample encode the same CDR3. The chain is built from TRBV12-3 or TRBV12-4 and TRBJ1-2; D might be TRBD1 (5 bases). Deletions cut 2 bases from V and 6 bases from J, with 7 bases between. The CDR3 consists of 12 residues. DNA of the CDR3: TGTGCCAGCAGTTTATCAGGGAATGGCTACACCTTC. As protein: CASSLSGNGYTF.

The chain links TRBV11-2 to TRBJ2-5; TRBD2 matches at 7 bases. Trimming cost V 5 bases and J 2 bases; bases outside gene matches: 11. Looked up from germline, CDR1 is SGHAT and CDR2 is FQNNGV. The length of the CDR3 is 16 residues. The CDR3 loop reads CASSAPVTSVQETQYF. The DNA for the CDR3 is TGTGCCAGCAGCGCCCCGGTAACTAGCGTTCAAGAGACCCAGTACTTC.

The V gene is TRBV6-5, the J gene TRBJ2-7; maybe TRBD1 (6 bases). This CDR3 is built from 14 residues. V was pared by 8 bases and J by 7 bases, with 21 bases between. CDR1 and CDR2 (germline): MNHEY, SVGAGI. CDR3 sequence reads: CASSSRQDRKEQYF. DNA of the CDR3: TGTGCCAGCTCTTCGAGACAGGACCGGAAAGAGCAGTACTTC.

The chain joins TRBV2 to TRBJ2-5; TRBD2 matches at 12 bases. The CDR3 is 17 amino acids. Germline V lookup: CDR1 SNHLY, CDR2 FYNNEI. V trimming: 6 bases; J trimming: 2 bases; junction bases outside the gene matches: 10. CDR3 in amino acids: CASSPPRLAGGQETQYF. CDR3 DNA: TGTGCCAGCAGCCCCCCACGGCTAGCGGGGGGGCAAGAGACCCAGTACTTC.

This sequence joins TRBV27 and TRBJ2-2, with 12 positions matching TRBD2. The germline V gene has CDR1 MNHEY and CDR2 SMNVEV (reference sequence). J gave up 7 bases and V 5 bases, and 11 bases lay outside the gene matches. The CDR3 extends over 17 amino acids. The CDR3 is CASSHGLAGKNGGELFF. In nucleotides, the CDR3 is TGTGCCAGCAGTCACGGACTAGCGGGGAAGAATGGCGGGGAGCTGTTTTTT.

The V call is TRBV2, the J call TRBJ2-2, with TRBD2 matching over 12 bases. The CDR3 totals 17 residues. Germline-derived CDR1 and CDR2 are SNHLY and FYNNEI. After removal of 6 bases from V and 2 bases from J, the junction contained 7 bases not matched to a gene. The CDR3: CASSDPSGGVNTGELFF. CDR3 sequence (DNA): TGTGCCAGCAGCGATCCTAGCGGGGGGGTAAACACCGGGGAGCTGTTTTTT.

The chain joins TRBV11-2 to TRBJ2-2, with 7 bases matching TRBD1. Germline CDR1 and CDR2: SGHAT and FQNNGV. The ends lost 5 bases at V and 4 bases at J; junction bases unmatched: 10. This CDR3 is built from 16 residues. CDR3 amino acids: CASSPRRDSFTGELFF. CDR3 DNA sequence: TGTGCCAGCAGCCCCCGAAGGGACAGCTTCACCGGGGAGCTGTTTTTT.

This rearrangement joins TRBV15 to TRBJ2-1, with D tentatively TRBD2 (6 bases). The germline CDR1 and CDR2 sequences are LNHNV and YYDKDF (reference sequence). The CDR3 loop spans 14 amino acids. V was pared by 5 bases and J by 6 bases, with 14 bases between. This chain's CDR3 is CATSAMGLRNEQFF. CDR3 nucleotide sequence: TGTGCCACCAGCGCAATGGGACTCCGCAATGAGCAGTTCTTC.

The chain recombines TRBV6-5 with TRBJ2-7; 10 bases are a match to TRBD2. Germline CDR1 MNHEY, CDR2 SVGAGI. V lost 8 bases and J lost 0; bases outside the gene matches: 4. This CDR3 has 14 amino acids. The CDR3 is CASWGLASSYEQYF. The DNA of the CDR3 is TGTGCCAGCTGGGGACTAGCGAGCTCCTACGAGCAGTACTTC.

This clone was seen just once. V is TRBV27 and J is TRBJ1-5; D perhaps matches TRBD1 (6 bases). The CDR3 length is 20 residues. The V gene lost 6 bases and the J gene lost 4 bases, with 31 bases spanning the gap. Germline values: CDR1 MNHEY, CDR2 SMNVEV (reference sequence). CDR3 nucleotide sequence: TGTGCCAGCAGACTGTCTCCCGGGACATTATCCGACGGGGAAAATCAGCCCCAGCATTTT. Translating gives CASRLSPGTLSDGENQPQHF.

The genes are TRBV21-1 and TRBJ2-3; the table's D call, TRBD2, was not checked against the DNA. TRBV21-1 is a known pseudogene. CDR3 length: 21 amino acids. The DNA for the CDR3 is TGTGCCAGCAGCAAAGCCCCTTCCTCCCCTAGCGGGGGGGCCCCCACAGATACGCAGTATTTT. Translation gives CASSKAPSSPSGGAPTDTQYF.